The sequence of this TCR beta chain was determined in a study of cytomegalovirus exposure and HLA in healthy donors. With 60 Vbeta and 13 Jbeta primers, the PCR was carried out. Clones were sequenced by immunoSEQ multiplex PCR, and TCRdb holds only the in-frame ones, with some missing. The repertoire consists of around 150,000 clones, with roughly 85% occurring once and the leading ten covering 1.3%. This clone turned up a few times. The CDR3 runs 13 residues. V lost 3 bases and J 3 bases, leaving 9 bases between the germline ends. Per the germline V gene, CDR1 is MDHEN and CDR2 is SYDVKM. The chain combines TRBV28 with TRBJ2-7; TRBD1 is a possible D gene (5 bases). Sequenced: PBMCs. This sequence was found in a woman between 50 and 59 years old in good health and CMV-seronegative. Here the CDR3 reads CASSFDRVYEQYF. The CDR3 nucleotides read TGTGCCAGCAGTTTTGACAGAGTCTACGAGCAGTACTTC.